The 9 T cell receptor beta chains listed next were all sequenced from one sample in a study of blood T cell repertoires in COVID-19. Sequencing used immunoSEQ multiplex PCR; TCRdb keeps in-frame clones, though not all of them. The table has over 250,000 clones, 70% to 90% seen once; the top ten hold under 15%. The sample taken for sequencing was peripheral blood. These receptors were collected from a woman aged 60 to 75 with acute or convalescent COVID-19.

CDR3 residues: CASSLNEKLFF. The DNA of the CDR3 is TGTGCCAGCAGCCTTAATGAAAAACTGTTTTTT. This sequence joins TRBV11-2 and TRBJ1-4; unclear D gene. V lost 5 bases and J lost 4, with 2 bases in between. The CDR3 covers 11 residues. Germline values: CDR1 SGHAT, CDR2 FQNNGV.

The genes are TRBV6-6 and TRBJ1-5, with D uncertain. CDR1 and CDR2 from the germline V gene are MNHNY and SVGAGI (reference sequence). V was clipped by 5 bases and J by 6 bases, with 17 bases between them. The CDR3 runs to 15 residues. Here the CDR3 reads CASSMGREGSQPQHF. The CDR3 bases are TGTGCCAGCAGTATGGGCCGTGAAGGAAGTCAGCCCCAGCATTTT.

V and J are TRBV19 and TRBJ1-1; 8 positions agree with TRBD1. Trimming at V came to 3 bases and at J to 8 bases, leaving 5 bases not matched to a gene. CDR1 is LNHDA, CDR2 SQIVND, per germline (reference sequence). CDR3 length: 13 amino acids. The CDR3 region has the DNA TGTGCCAGTAGTATTCAGGGGGCTGGGGAAGCTTTCTTT. Amino acids: CASSIQGAGEAFF.

The chain is built from TRBV7-9 and TRBJ1-5, with D hard to call. The V end was cut by 1 base, the J end by 3 bases, with 7 bases between. Germline-derived CDR1 and CDR2 are SEHNR and FQNEAQ (reference sequence). CDR3 length: 14 amino acids. The chain's CDR3 is CASSLDTHNQPQHF. The CDR3 nucleotides read TGTGCCAGCAGCTTAGACACCCACAATCAGCCCCAGCATTTT. Drawing the rest from reference TRBV7-9 and TRBJ1-5, the complete variable domain is DTGVSQNPRHKITKRGQNVTFRCDPISEHNRLYWYRQTLGQGPEFLTYFQNEAQLEKSRLLSDRFSAERPKGSFSTLEIQRTEQGDSAMYLCASSLDTHNQPQHFGDGTRLSIL.

This sequence joins TRBV28 and TRBJ2-5, with TRBD2 identical over 11 bases. CDR3 length: 18 amino acids. CDR1 is MDHEN and CDR2 is SYDVKM in the germline V gene. The V segment lost 1 base and the J segment 1 base; nucleotides outside the gene matches: 8. CDR3 in DNA: TGTGCCAGCAGTTTATTGACTAGCGGGATACCCCTCCAAGAGACCCAGTACTTC. This codes for CASSLLTSGIPLQETQYF.

The chain links TRBV3-1 (or the pseudogene TRBV3-2) to TRBJ2-6, with TRBD1 matching over 9 bases. Germline CDR1 and CDR2: LGHDT and YNNKEL (reference sequence). V shed 4 bases and J 2 bases; nucleotides not matched to a gene: 3. CDR3 length: 16 residues. CDR3 amino acids: CASSLYRGPGANVLTF. The CDR3 DNA follows: TGTGCCAGCAGCCTGTACAGGGGGCCTGGGGCCAACGTCCTGACTTTC.

This chain's CDR3 is CASSQDEGTSGIEQFF. The CDR3 nucleotides are TGTGCCAGCAGCCAAGATGAGGGGACTAGCGGGATTGAGCAGTTCTTC. The chain has TRBV4-2 and TRBJ2-1; TRBD2 matches at 13 bases. The CDR3 loop spans 16 amino acids. Germline V gives CDR1 LGHNA, CDR2 YNFKEQ. Germline trimming cut 0 bases from V and 9 bases from J; bases unmatched to any gene: 5.

The rearrangement links TRBV7-2 to TRBJ1-2; a possible D gene is TRBD1 (5 bases). This CDR3 contains 15 residues. Germline V gives CDR1 SGHTA, CDR2 FQGNSA. Trimming pared 1 base from V and 2 bases from J, leaving 11 bases between. CDR3 residues: CASSLGRGPNYGYTF. The CDR3 bases are TGTGCCAGCAGCTTAGGGAGGGGCCCAAACTATGGCTACACCTTC.

This sequence joins TRBV6-1 and TRBJ2-3, with 9 positions matching TRBD1. CDR3 length equals 15 residues. Germline V gene lookup returns CDR1 MNHNS and CDR2 SASEGT. J lost 3 bases, V lost 5 bases, and 6 bases had no gene match. CDR3 bases: TGTGCCAGCAGTATTACAGGGGGCGCGACAGATACGCAGTATTTT. It translates to CASSITGGATDTQYF.